The entry that follows covers one T cell receptor (beta chain) sequence. V gave up 5 bases and J gave up 3 bases; unmatched junction bases: 12. Germline V gene sequence: CDR1 MDHEN, CDR2 SYDVKM. This CDR3 is built from 17 residues. Naive CD8 cells were CD45RO-negative, positively selected for CCR7, excluding terminally differentiated effector memory CD45RA+ cells. Repertoires were generated with immunoSEQ multiplex PCR, while TCRdb's copy carries only in-frame clones and drops some. This table holds about 2.1 million clones, around 93% found once. The record originates from a study of shared clonotypes between healthy human individuals.

The sequencing sample was made of naive CD8+ T cells from PBMCs. The V and J genes are TRBV28 and TRBJ2-1, with 8 bases matching TRBD1. The clonotype originates from a man aged 18-30 years in good health. Some clones in this sample may be carry-over from other donors' samples. CDR3 DNA: TGTGCCAGCAGTCCCCACGGACAGGGATCTTACTACAATGAGCAGTTCTTC. It yields the protein CASSPHGQGSYYNEQFF.